These 25 T cell receptor beta chains were sequenced from one sample in a study of T-cell reconstitution after alpha-beta-depleted transplantation in children. TCRbeta library preparation incorporated unique molecular identifiers. MiXCR was run by TCRdb on the PCR reads, yielding one entry per CDR3 protein. The sample includes about 610,000 distinct CDR3 sequences, roughly a tenth of them seen just once. Sequencing was performed on PBMCs from the stem cell graft donor, taken from the stem cell graft. The receptors stem from a human donor who donated a stem cell graft to a child with acute myeloid leukemia.

This clonotype was seen more than once but under ten times. The V gene is TRBV7-2, the J gene TRBJ2-7; 8 positions match TRBD2. CDR3 length: 14 amino acids. Germline CDR1 is SGHTA and CDR2 is FQGNSA. J was trimmed by 7 bases and V by 5 bases; bases with no gene match: 10. The CDR3 coding sequence is TGTGCCAGCAGCGGCGGGACGGGAGGGACTGAGCAGTACTTC. Residues: CASSGGTGGTEQYF. The full variable domain, with the rest looked up from reference TRBV7-2 and TRBJ2-7, is GAGVSQSPSNKVTEKGKDVELRCDPISGHTALYWYRQSLGQGLEFLIYFQGNSAPDKSGLPSDRFSAERTGGSVSTLTIQRTQQEDSAVYLCASSGGTGGTEQYFGPGTRLTVT.

The chain has TRBV5-1 and TRBJ1-1; TRBD1 might be the D (5 bases). The CDR3 is 16 residues long. Germline CDR1 reads SGHRS; CDR2 reads YFSETQ. The V gene lost 0 bases and the J gene lost 4 bases, with 16 bases spanning the gap. The CDR3 loop reads CASSLAVGQGITEAFF. CDR3 DNA: TGCGCCAGCAGCTTGGCCGTCGGTCAGGGTATCACTGAAGCTTTCTTT. Filled out from reference TRBV5-1 and TRBJ1-1, the complete variable domain reads KAGVTQTPRYLIKTRGQQVTLSCSPISGHRSVSWYQQTPGQGLQFLFEYFSETQRNKGNFPGRFSGRQFSNSRSEMNVSTLELGDSALYLCASSLAVGQGITEAFFGQGTRLTVV.

This clonotype has a count of ten or more. As DNA, the CDR3 is TGTGCCAGCAGCCCCCCTCATGAGCAGTTCTTC. As protein: CASSPPHEQFF. The chain has TRBV12-3 or TRBV12-4 and TRBJ2-1; D is unresolved. The CDR3 runs 11 residues. V lost 6 bases to trimming and J lost 8 bases, with 8 bases between them.

This clonotype appeared a few times. The chain combines TRBV3-1 with TRBJ2-2; maybe TRBD2 (5 bases). The ends were cut back, 4 bases at V and 4 bases at J, with 13 bases in the middle. CDR1 is LGHDT and CDR2 is YNNKEL in the germline V gene (reference sequence). This CDR3 is built from 15 residues. The CDR3 sequence is CASSLTDSRTGELFF. In DNA form, the CDR3 reads TGTGCCAGCAGCCTCACGGACTCGCGCACCGGGGAGCTGTTTTTT.

This clonotype was seen more than once but under ten times. The J gene is TRBJ2-2, the V gene TRBV15; maybe TRBD1 (6 bases). This CDR3 comprises 15 residues. The V end was cut by 4 bases, the J end by 1 base, with 10 bases between. Germline V gives CDR1 LNHNV, CDR2 YYDKDF (reference sequence). CDR3 residues: CATSKKQGNTGELFF. CDR3 sequence (DNA): TGTGCCACCAGCAAAAAACAGGGGAACACCGGGGAGCTGTTTTTT.

This clonotype was counted ten times or more. The chain joins TRBV24-1 to TRBJ2-2; no reliable D call. There are 15 residues in the CDR3. The V and J ends lost 1 base and 1 base respectively, with 6 bases between them. Germline CDR1 and CDR2: KGHDR and SFDVKD. As DNA, the CDR3 is TGTGCCACCAGTGATTTTAGGGAGAACACCGGGGAGCTGTTTTTT. As protein: CATSDFRENTGELFF.

This clonotype turned up a few times. The V and J genes are TRBV20-1 and TRBJ2-3, with TRBD2 identical over 11 bases. The V gene end was trimmed by 0 bases and the J gene end by 2 bases; junction bases not matched to a gene: 13. Germline V gene sequence: CDR1 DFQATT, CDR2 SNEGSKA (reference sequence). The CDR3 loop spans 19 amino acids. The CDR3 reads CSAREVFRLAGGYTDTQYF. CDR3 nucleotides: TGCAGTGCTAGAGAGGTTTTTAGGCTAGCGGGAGGTTACACAGATACGCAGTATTTT.

This clonotype has ten or more counts. This chain's CDR3 is CASSLLVGTELDTGELFF. DNA for the CDR3: TGCGCCAGCAGCTTGTTGGTGGGGACAGAGCTGGACACCGGGGAGCTGTTTTTT. The rearrangement uses TRBV5-1 and TRBJ2-2, with 7 bases that match TRBD1. V shed 1 base, J shed 3 bases, and the junction held 12 bases outside the gene matches. CDR1 and CDR2 (germline): SGHRS, YFSETQ. The CDR3 is 18 amino acids. Based on the CDR3 plus reference TRBV5-1 and TRBJ2-2, the full variable domain is KAGVTQTPRYLIKTRGQQVTLSCSPISGHRSVSWYQQTPGQGLQFLFEYFSETQRNKGNFPGRFSGRQFSNSRSEMNVSTLELGDSALYLCASSLLVGTELDTGELFFGEGSRLTVL.

V gene TRBV7-2 combines with J gene TRBJ2-1; 9 nucleotides match TRBD2. V lost 1 base to trimming and J lost 8 bases; unmatched junction nucleotides: 9. The CDR3 is 16 amino acids. Germline lookup yields CDR1 SGHTA and CDR2 FQGNSA. The CDR3 region is CASSLVGSGSRDEQFF. In DNA form, the CDR3 reads TGTGCCAGCAGCTTAGTTGGTAGCGGGAGTAGGGATGAGCAGTTCTTC.

This clonotype was detected ten times or more. The J gene is TRBJ2-7, the V gene TRBV29-1; 10 bases align to TRBD1. With 8 bases clipped from V and 4 bases from J, the junction kept 8 bases outside the gene matches. Per the germline V gene, CDR1 is SQVTM and CDR2 is ANQGSEA. CDR3 size: 13 residues. The CDR3 reads CSSTGTGEYEQYF. Written as DNA, the CDR3 is TGCAGCTCCACCGGGACAGGGGAATACGAGCAGTACTTC.

For the CDR3, the DNA is TGTGCCAGCAGCGAGAACAGGGTCTATGGCTACACCTTC. Translation gives CASSENRVYGYTF. This sequence joins TRBV5-6 and TRBJ1-2; a possible D gene is TRBD1 (6 bases). Germline loops: CDR1 SGHDT, CDR2 YYEEEE. V was cut by 4 bases and J by 4 bases, with 11 bases left in between. The CDR3 totals 13 residues.

Written as DNA, the CDR3 is TGCAGTGCTGCCCCTTTTAGCAATGAGCAGTTCTTC. Translation gives CSAAPFSNEQFF. The chain is built from TRBV20-1 and TRBJ2-1; no firm D call. Germline V gene lookup returns CDR1 DFQATT and CDR2 SNEGSKA (reference sequence). Between the trimmed V and J ends, which lost 5 bases and 6 bases, there was a span of 11 bases. The CDR3 runs to 12 residues.

The V gene is TRBV6-2 or TRBV6-3, the J gene TRBJ1-5, with a weak D call TRBD1 (6 bases). Germline-derived CDR1 and CDR2 are MNHEY and SVGEGT. The CDR3 covers 14 residues. Between the trimmed V and J ends, which lost 2 bases and 6 bases, there was a span of 11 bases. The CDR3 sequence: CASSYAGVSQPQHF. The CDR3 DNA sequence: TGTGCCAGCAGTTACGCAGGGGTGAGTCAGCCCCAGCATTTT.

This clonotype was counted a few times. V and J are TRBV9 and TRBJ2-7, with D maybe TRBD2 (6 bases). The CDR3 loop spans 13 amino acids. V dropped 4 bases and J dropped 7 bases, with 15 bases sitting between them. Germline V gene sequence: CDR1 SGDLS, CDR2 YYNGEE. The CDR3 is CASSMGLATEQYF. The CDR3 DNA reads as TGTGCCAGCAGCATGGGGCTAGCGACTGAGCAGTACTTC.

This clonotype was observed many times. The rearrangement links TRBV29-1 to TRBJ1-2; D not resolved. V was clipped by 4 bases and J by 2 bases, with 8 bases between them. CDR3 length: 12 residues. Germline V gives CDR1 SQVTM, CDR2 ANQGSEA. The CDR3 DNA follows: TGCAGCGTTGTAGAGGGAAACTATGGCTACACCTTC. This sequence encodes CSVVEGNYGYTF.

This clonotype has more than one count but fewer than ten. The V and J genes are TRBV4-3 and TRBJ1-1; no clear D. The germline V gene encodes CDR1 LGHNA and CDR2 YSLEER. V was pared by 0 bases and J by 4 bases, with 12 bases between. This CDR3 contains 15 residues. The CDR3 is CASSQEPKVGTEAFF. In DNA form, the CDR3 reads TGCGCCAGCAGCCAAGAGCCGAAAGTTGGCACTGAAGCTTTCTTT.

This clonotype came up once. This chain uses TRBV6-1 with TRBJ1-2; D gene ambiguous. CDR3 size: 13 residues. Germline lookup yields CDR1 MNHNS and CDR2 SASEGT. Trimming took 3 bases from V and 4 from J, leaving 9 bases between them. The CDR3 loop is CASSDTATYGYTF. The CDR3 coding sequence is TGTGCCAGCAGTGATACAGCGACCTATGGCTACACCTTC.

The gene calls are TRBV29-1 and TRBJ2-5; 9 positions match TRBD2. The junction had 6 bases not matched to a gene; V was cut back by 4 bases and J by 3 bases. The CDR3 runs 14 residues. Germline V gene sequence: CDR1 SQVTM, CDR2 ANQGSEA. CDR3 sequence (DNA): TGCAGCGTTGCGCGGCTAGCGGGGAAAGAGACCCAGTACTTC. Encoded protein: CSVARLAGKETQYF.

In its sample, this clonotype was seen a few times. V gene TRBV11-2 combines with J gene TRBJ2-4, with TRBD2 identical over 11 bases. Per the germline V gene, CDR1 is SGHAT and CDR2 is FQNNGV. With V trimmed by 1 base and J by 0 bases, 5 bases remained unmatched. CDR3 length equals 18 residues. The CDR3 sequence is CASSLVGSGRGAKNIQYF. CDR3 DNA: TGTGCCAGCAGCTTAGTAGGTAGCGGGAGGGGAGCCAAAAACATTCAGTACTTC.

This chain uses TRBV7-2 with TRBJ2-4, with 7 bases lining up with TRBD1. J gave up 5 bases and V 4 bases, and 5 bases lay outside the gene matches. CDR3 length equals 14 residues. Germline CDR1 is SGHTA and CDR2 is FQGNSA. The CDR3 loop reads CASSSLRGQNIQYF. The CDR3 coding sequence is TGTGCCAGCAGCTCGTTGAGGGGGCAAAACATTCAGTACTTC.

J is TRBJ2-7 and V is TRBV7-1; 7 bases align to TRBD2. TRBV7-1 is given ORF status, its function remaining uncertain. The CDR3 contains 13 residues. The trim removed 3 bases at V and 6 bases at J, leaving 5 bases unmatched. The DNA for the CDR3 is TGTGCCAGCAGCTCTGGGACTACCTGCGAGCAGTACTTC. It codes for CASSSGTTCEQYF.

Here the CDR3 reads CSAPVDRRGWPQHF. CDR3 in DNA: TGCAGTGCCCCCGTGGACAGGAGAGGATGGCCCCAGCATTTT. The rearrangement joins TRBV20-1 to TRBJ1-5, with TRBD1 matching over 7 bases. Losses at the gene ends were 6 bases for V and 9 bases for J; bases not matched to a gene: 14. The germline V gene has CDR1 DFQATT and CDR2 SNEGSKA (reference sequence). The CDR3 is made up of 14 amino acids.

This clonotype was recorded many times. The chain links TRBV9 to TRBJ2-7; 9 positions match TRBD1. Germline V CDR1 and CDR2: SGDLS, YYNGEE. This CDR3 has 14 residues. The V gene end was trimmed by 1 base and the J gene end by 6 bases; junction bases not matched to a gene: 5. The CDR3 region has the DNA TGTGCCAGCAGCGTAAGAGGGACAGGGATCGAGCAGTACTTC. Translating it yields CASSVRGTGIEQYF.

As for this clonotype: A much larger clone sits a single nucleotide away, making a read error possible. The CDR3 DNA reads as TGTGCCAGCAGCTTGTTTGGCTTACGCAATGAGCAGTTCTTC. It translates to CASSLFGLRNEQFF. The chain is built from TRBV5-5 and TRBJ2-1, with D uncertain. CDR1 is SGHKS and CDR2 is YYEKEE in the germline V gene (reference sequence). This CDR3 is built from 14 residues. The V end lost 1 base, the J end lost 6 bases, and 11 bases lay between the germline ends.

This clonotype was detected many times. The CDR3 nucleotides are TGCAGTGCTAGAGACGGGAAGGGCACCGGGGAGCTGTTTTTT. It translates to CSARDGKGTGELFF. The rearrangement uses TRBV20-1 and TRBJ2-2; D possibly corresponds to TRBD2 (5 bases). Deletions cut 0 bases from V and 4 bases from J, with 9 bases between. The CDR3 extends over 14 amino acids. Germline CDR1 is DFQATT and CDR2 is SNEGSKA (reference sequence).